The 11 T cell receptor beta chains below come from one sample, sequenced in a study of blood T cell repertoires in COVID-19 (dated by TCRdb to 2020 to 2022). Library construction relied on the immunoSEQ multiplex PCR assay. TCRdb took this table from immuneACCESS and kept in-frame rearrangements with V and J called. Such tables lack part of the clones; where checked against another copy, unresolved V genes explain under half of the gap, and the rest is unexplained. The sample yields 170,000 or so clones; almost 80% were counted once. 26% of the sample is held by the ten biggest clonotypes. What was sequenced was peripheral blood. These receptors were obtained from a woman in her seventies with acute or convalescent COVID-19.

V gene TRBV11-3 combines with J gene TRBJ2-3; TRBD1 aligns across 8 bases. CDR1 is SGHNT, CDR2 YENEEA, per germline. With 1 base clipped from V and 3 bases from J, the junction kept 12 bases outside the gene matches. The CDR3 loop spans 18 amino acids. In DNA form, the CDR3 reads TGTGCCAGCAGCTTAGCCTGGACAGGGACCGTGTGTACAGATACGCAGTATTTT. Its translation is CASSLAWTGTVCTDTQYF.

The chain uses TRBV12-3 or TRBV12-4 and TRBJ2-7; D uncertain. Trimming took off 3 bases at V and 0 bases at J, with 6 bases between the two ends. This CDR3 region has 13 residues. CDR3 DNA sequence: TGTGCCAGCAGTTTTACTGCCTCCTACGAGCAGTACTTC. Its protein is CASSFTASYEQYF.

CDR3 protein: CASSSLGSTGRSQETQYF. CDR3 nucleotide sequence: TGCGCCAGCAGCTCCCTCGGTTCGACAGGACGGAGCCAAGAGACCCAGTACTTC. V usage is TRBV5-1 and J usage is TRBJ2-5, with D maybe TRBD1 (6 bases). Trimming stripped 3 bases from V and 1 base from J, with 22 bases between. Germline-derived CDR1 and CDR2 are SGHRS and YFSETQ. The CDR3 covers 18 residues.

This chain joins TRBV7-9 and TRBJ2-1, with D hard to call. Looked up from germline, CDR1 is SEHNR and CDR2 is FQNEAQ (reference sequence). This CDR3 contains 13 residues. Trimming stripped 7 bases from V and 0 bases from J, with 7 bases between. The CDR3: CASTSSSYNEQFF. The CDR3 nucleotides read TGTGCCAGCACCTCGAGCTCCTACAATGAGCAGTTCTTC. Variable domain in full (rest from reference TRBV7-9 and TRBJ2-1): DTGVSQNPRHKITKRGQNVTFRCDPISEHNRLYWYRQTLGQGPEFLTYFQNEAQLEKSRLLSDRFSAERPKGSFSTLEIQRTEQGDSAMYLCASTSSSYNEQFFGPGTRLTVL.

This chain uses TRBV24-1 with TRBJ2-2; 7 bases fit TRBD1. CDR1 and CDR2 from the germline V gene are KGHDR and SFDVKD. Trimming removed 8 bases from V and 1 base from J; junction bases left unmatched: 12. This CDR3 has 17 residues. This CDR3 reads CATTTNPGTVNTGELFF. CDR3 DNA: TGTGCCACCACCACAAACCCCGGGACAGTGAACACCGGGGAGCTGTTTTTT.

The chain combines TRBV5-1 with TRBJ2-2, with TRBD2 matching 13 bases. V shed 6 bases, J shed 3 bases, and the junction held 8 bases outside the gene matches. The CDR3 has 17 residues. Looked up from germline, CDR1 is SGHRS and CDR2 is YFSETQ. The CDR3 region has the DNA TGCGCCAGCAAAGCCGGGACTAGCGGGATAGACACCGGGGAGCTGTTTTTT. It specifies CASKAGTSGIDTGELFF. The whole variable domain, filled in from reference TRBV5-1 and TRBJ2-2, reads KAGVTQTPRYLIKTRGQQVTLSCSPISGHRSVSWYQQTPGQGLQFLFEYFSETQRNKGNFPGRFSGRQFSNSRSEMNVSTLELGDSALYLCASKAGTSGIDTGELFFGEGSRLTVL.

The CDR3 protein is CASSAGGVAFYEQYF. As DNA, the CDR3 is TGTGCCAGCAGCGCGGGTGGGGTAGCGTTCTACGAGCAGTACTTC. This chain connects TRBV5-4 to TRBJ2-7, with a tentative D call TRBD2 (5 bases). The CDR3 sequence is 15 residues long. Trimming pared 4 bases from V and 3 bases from J, leaving 17 bases between. Germline V gene data show CDR1 as SGHNT and CDR2 as YYREEE (reference sequence).

The CDR3: CSVTGGVFFGLAGDTDTQYF. The CDR3 region has the DNA TGCAGCGTTACAGGGGGGGTTTTCTTTGGATTAGCGGGAGACACAGATACGCAGTATTTT. This chain joins TRBV29-1 and TRBJ2-3; a weak D match, TRBD2 (9 bases). Looked up from germline, CDR1 is SQVTM and CDR2 is ANQGSEA. V lost 5 bases, J lost 2 bases, and 32 bases lay in between. The CDR3 contains 20 residues.

This clone was picked up one time. This chain joins TRBV10-2 and TRBJ1-1; maybe TRBD1 (5 bases). The V gene lost 6 bases and the J gene lost 8 bases, with 13 bases spanning the gap. The germline V gene has CDR1 WSHSY and CDR2 SAAADI. The CDR3 loop spans 12 amino acids. The CDR3 loop reads CASRHPDIEAFF. The CDR3 DNA follows: TGCGCCAGCAGGCACCCGGACATAGAAGCTTTCTTT.

This clone was seen a handful of times. The V and J genes are TRBV7-9 and TRBJ1-4; 7 nucleotides agree with TRBD1. V was clipped by 1 base and J by 7 bases; unmatched bases: 15. This CDR3 has 18 amino acids. Germline CDR1 and CDR2: SEHNR and FQNEAQ (reference sequence). This CDR3 is CASSLVGSGGTEAEKLFF. In DNA, the CDR3 is TGTGCCAGCAGCTTAGTGGGGTCCGGAGGGACAGAGGCTGAAAAACTGTTTTTT.

This clone was recorded at least ten times. The chain has TRBV10-2 and TRBJ1-5; 8 bases align to TRBD1. V trimming: 4 bases; J trimming: 7 bases; junction bases outside the gene matches: 6. This CDR3 is 14 amino acids long. Germline V lookup: CDR1 WSHSY, CDR2 SAAADI. The CDR3: CASSGGQAGQPQHF. The CDR3 DNA is TGCGCCAGCAGTGGGGGACAGGCGGGGCAGCCCCAGCATTTT.